This entry is about one T cell receptor beta chain. PBMCs served as the source from which CD4+ and CD8+ T cells were sorted. This sample is part of a study of CD8+ T cells in alopecia areata. At the level of the study: Treated patients took oral tofacitinib at 5 to 10 mg twice daily. The drug, tofacitinib, lasted 6 to 18 months, followed by 6 months off drug.

Extracted from the samples, RNA was reverse transcribed into cDNA to serve as the sequencing template. TCRdb's copy holds only in-frame clones and misses some; the assay was immunoSEQ multiplex PCR. The table records over 200,000 clones, around three fifths of them present only once. CDR1 and CDR2 (germline): MGHRA, YSYEKL. This CDR3 has 16 amino acids. After removal of 0 bases from V and 3 bases from J, the junction contained 1 base not matched to a gene. The rearrangement uses TRBV4-1 and TRBJ2-2; 10 bases align to TRBD2. The specimen comprised CD4+ T cells sorted from blood, sampled at week 0. The sequence was obtained from a human donor with alopecia areata. CDR3 sequence reads: CASSQDSGGYTGELFF. The CDR3 DNA reads TGCGCCAGCAGCCAAGATAGCGGGGGGTACACCGGGGAGCTGTTTTTT.